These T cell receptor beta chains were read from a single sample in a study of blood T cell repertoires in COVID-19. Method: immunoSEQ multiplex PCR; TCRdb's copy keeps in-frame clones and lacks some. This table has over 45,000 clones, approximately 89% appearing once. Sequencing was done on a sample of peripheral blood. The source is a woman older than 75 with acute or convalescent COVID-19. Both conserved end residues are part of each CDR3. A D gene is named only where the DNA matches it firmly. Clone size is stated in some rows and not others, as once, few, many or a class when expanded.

cdr3_nt: TGTGCCAGCAGCGTTGACTATTCTGGAAACACCATATATTTT; cdr3_aa: CASSVDYSGNTIYF; j_call: TRBJ1-3; clone_size: once; v_call: TRBV6-5; d_call: NA; cdr3_length: 14
cdr3_nt: TGTGCCAGCAGTTTATGGCGGGGGCGAGGAGATACGCAGTATTTT; cdr3_aa: CASSLWRGRGDTQYF; j_call: TRBJ2-3; clone_size: NA; v_call: TRBV28; d_call: NA; cdr3_length: 15
cdr3_nt: TGCGCCAGCAGCTGGGGACAAAACCAAGAGACCCAGTACTTC; cdr3_aa: CASSWGQNQETQYF; j_call: TRBJ2-5; clone_size: NA; v_call: TRBV5-1; d_call: NA; cdr3_length: 14
cdr3_nt: TGTGCCAGCAGCCTGGGACTAGCCCCTGGTGAGCAGTTCTTC; cdr3_aa: CASSLGLAPGEQFF; j_call: TRBJ2-1; clone_size: NA; v_call: TRBV11-3; d_call: TRBD2; cdr3_length: 14
cdr3_nt: TGTGCCAGCAGCTATGGGGGACAGGGAACAGATACGCAGTATTTT; cdr3_aa: CASSYGGQGTDTQYF; j_call: TRBJ2-3; clone_size: NA; v_call: TRBV5-4; d_call: TRBD1; cdr3_length: 15
cdr3_nt: TGTGCCAGTAGTATAGGAACAGCGGATCAGCCCCAGCATTTT; cdr3_aa: CASSIGTADQPQHF; j_call: TRBJ1-5; clone_size: once; v_call: TRBV19; d_call: NA; cdr3_length: 14
cdr3_nt: TGTGCCAGCAGCCAAGGGGCCCTGCTGAACTCACCCCTCCACTTT; cdr3_aa: CASSQGALLNSPLHF; j_call: TRBJ1-6; clone_size: NA; v_call: TRBV3-1/TRBV3-2; d_call: NA; cdr3_length: 15
cdr3_nt: TGTGCCAGTAGTATCCTCTCAAAGATCCAGGATGGCAAAAACATTCAGTACTTC; cdr3_aa: CASSILSKIQDGKNIQYF; j_call: TRBJ2-4; clone_size: NA; v_call: TRBV19; d_call: NA; cdr3_length: 18
cdr3_nt: TGCAGTGCTAGTGCCGGGACAGAGTTAAACATTCAGTACTTC; cdr3_aa: CSASAGTELNIQYF; j_call: TRBJ2-4; clone_size: NA; v_call: TRBV20-1; d_call: TRBD1; cdr3_length: 14
cdr3_nt: TGTGCCAGCAGTTTTGGACAGGGAAAAGAGACCCAGTACTTC; cdr3_aa: CASSFGQGKETQYF; j_call: TRBJ2-5; clone_size: NA; v_call: TRBV27; d_call: TRBD1; cdr3_length: 14
cdr3_nt: TGCGCCAGCAGTAGGACAGGGGGTGGCAATCAGCCCCAGCATTTT; cdr3_aa: CASSRTGGGNQPQHF; j_call: TRBJ1-5; clone_size: once; v_call: TRBV5-1; d_call: TRBD1; cdr3_length: 15
cdr3_nt: TGTGCCAGTAGTATAGACGGGGGGACTGAAGCTTTCTTT; cdr3_aa: CASSIDGGTEAFF; j_call: TRBJ1-1; clone_size: NA; v_call: TRBV19; d_call: NA; cdr3_length: 13
cdr3_nt: TGTGCCAGCAGCCTCGGGACTAGCCACATTCGCACAGATACGCAGTATTTT; cdr3_aa: CASSLGTSHIRTDTQYF; j_call: TRBJ2-3; clone_size: NA; v_call: TRBV3-1/TRBV3-2; d_call: TRBD2; cdr3_length: 17
cdr3_nt: TGTGCCATCAGTCCCGGGACAGGGTACGAGACCCAGTACTTC; cdr3_aa: CAISPGTGYETQYF; j_call: TRBJ2-5; clone_size: NA; v_call: TRBV10-3; d_call: TRBD1; cdr3_length: 14
cdr3_nt: TGTGCCAGCAGCCAGAGGGGAGGTTCACCCCTCCACTTT; cdr3_aa: CASSQRGGSPLHF; j_call: TRBJ1-6; clone_size: NA; v_call: TRBV3-1/TRBV3-2; d_call: NA; cdr3_length: 13
cdr3_nt: TGTGCCAGCAGTTTACTCCCCAAAAGCTTGGGGCTCGGGTACAATGAGCAGTTCTTC; cdr3_aa: CASSLLPKSLGLGYNEQFF; j_call: TRBJ2-1; clone_size: NA; v_call: TRBV28; d_call: NA; cdr3_length: 19
cdr3_nt: TGTGCCAGCGGGGGCCGTTCGCGCACCATATATTTT; cdr3_aa: CASGGRSRTIYF; j_call: TRBJ1-3; clone_size: NA; v_call: TRBV2; d_call: NA; cdr3_length: 12
cdr3_nt: TGTGCCAGTAGGGGGACAGGGGCCTATGGCTACACCTTC; cdr3_aa: CASRGTGAYGYTF; j_call: TRBJ1-2; clone_size: once; v_call: TRBV19; d_call: TRBD1; cdr3_length: 13
cdr3_nt: TGTGCCAGTAGTAATGGGGTGTCAGGGATCATGGATGGCTACACCTTC; cdr3_aa: CASSNGVSGIMDGYTF; j_call: TRBJ1-2; clone_size: NA; v_call: TRBV19; d_call: NA; cdr3_length: 16
cdr3_nt: TGTGCCAGTAGCAATAGAGTCCGGCCGGGGGAAAACTATGGCTACACCTTC; cdr3_aa: CASSNRVRPGENYGYTF; j_call: TRBJ1-2; clone_size: NA; v_call: TRBV19; d_call: NA; cdr3_length: 17
cdr3_nt: TGTGCCAGCAGCCAATGGACTGATAGCACAGATACGCAGTATTTT; cdr3_aa: CASSQWTDSTDTQYF; j_call: TRBJ2-3; clone_size: NA; v_call: TRBV4-2; d_call: NA; cdr3_length: 15
cdr3_nt: TGCGCCAGCAGCCCGGGACAAAGCAATCAGCCCCAGCATTTT; cdr3_aa: CASSPGQSNQPQHF; j_call: TRBJ1-5; clone_size: few; v_call: TRBV5-1; d_call: NA; cdr3_length: 14
cdr3_nt: TGTGCCAGTGCCCCGACAGGGAACTCTGGAAACACCATATATTTT; cdr3_aa: CASAPTGNSGNTIYF; j_call: TRBJ1-3; clone_size: NA; v_call: TRBV2; d_call: TRBD1; cdr3_length: 15
cdr3_nt: TGTGCCAGCAGCTCGACCCAGCGGGGCAGAGAGACCCAGTACTTC; cdr3_aa: CASSSTQRGRETQYF; j_call: TRBJ2-5; clone_size: NA; v_call: TRBV11-3; d_call: TRBD2; cdr3_length: 15
cdr3_nt: TGTGCCAGTGGAGAAGTCGAAGGCGACGTTGCTTTCTTT; cdr3_aa: CASGEVEGDVAFF; j_call: TRBJ1-1; clone_size: NA; v_call: TRBV19; d_call: NA; cdr3_length: 13
cdr3_nt: TGTGCCAGCAGCTTCGGCAGACAGGGATATTCACCCCTCCACTTT; cdr3_aa: CASSFGRQGYSPLHF; j_call: TRBJ1-6; clone_size: NA; v_call: TRBV5-5; d_call: TRBD1; cdr3_length: 15
cdr3_nt: TGTGCCAGCAGCGACCGGGGAGAGGCCCTCCACTTT; cdr3_aa: CASSDRGEALHF; j_call: TRBJ1-6; clone_size: NA; v_call: TRBV3-1/TRBV3-2; d_call: NA; cdr3_length: 12
cdr3_nt: TGTGCCACGACCCGGACAGCGAACTATGGCTACACCTTC; cdr3_aa: CATTRTANYGYTF; j_call: TRBJ1-2; clone_size: NA; v_call: TRBV6-5; d_call: NA; cdr3_length: 13
cdr3_nt: TGTGCCAGCAGTTCGAAGCCCCCCAGGGCCGGGGAGCTGTTTTTT; cdr3_aa: CASSSKPPRAGELFF; j_call: TRBJ2-2; clone_size: NA; v_call: TRBV27; d_call: NA; cdr3_length: 15
cdr3_nt: TGTGCCAGCAGCTTAGACAGGGGACCGCAGTACTTC; cdr3_aa: CASSLDRGPQYF; j_call: TRBJ2-7; clone_size: NA; v_call: TRBV7-9; d_call: TRBD1; cdr3_length: 12
cdr3_nt: TGCAGCGTTTTAACAGGGAACACTGAAGCTTTCTTT; cdr3_aa: CSVLTGNTEAFF; j_call: TRBJ1-1; clone_size: NA; v_call: TRBV29-1; d_call: NA; cdr3_length: 12
cdr3_nt: TGTGCCAGCAGTTACTCGAATATACCGGGGAACACTGAAGCTTTCTTT; cdr3_aa: CASSYSNIPGNTEAFF; j_call: TRBJ1-1; clone_size: NA; v_call: TRBV6-5; d_call: NA; cdr3_length: 16
cdr3_nt: TGTGCCAGCACCCTAGACCCCGGACTCCACTACGAGCAGTACTTC; cdr3_aa: CASTLDPGLHYEQYF; j_call: TRBJ2-7; clone_size: NA; v_call: TRBV6-5; d_call: NA; cdr3_length: 15
cdr3_nt: TGTGCCAGCATTCCCTGGGGCAACTCTGGAAACACCATATATTTT; cdr3_aa: CASIPWGNSGNTIYF; j_call: TRBJ1-3; clone_size: once; v_call: TRBV6-5; d_call: NA; cdr3_length: 15
cdr3_nt: TGCGCCAGCAGCCCTCTCCGGGGGAACACAGATACGCAGTATTTT; cdr3_aa: CASSPLRGNTDTQYF; j_call: TRBJ2-3; clone_size: NA; v_call: TRBV5-1; d_call: NA; cdr3_length: 15
cdr3_nt: TGTGCCAGCAGCCAAAGAGGACAGGGTGACAATGAGCAGTTCTTC; cdr3_aa: CASSQRGQGDNEQFF; j_call: TRBJ2-1; clone_size: few; v_call: TRBV3-1/TRBV3-2; d_call: TRBD1; cdr3_length: 15
cdr3_nt: TGTGCCAGCAGCCAAGGGAACAGGGGGGATAGCTACACCTTC; cdr3_aa: CASSQGNRGDSYTF; j_call: TRBJ1-2; clone_size: NA; v_call: TRBV3-1/TRBV3-2; d_call: TRBD1; cdr3_length: 14
cdr3_nt: TGCGCCAGCAGCACTGGGACATTAAACACTGAAGCTTTCTTT; cdr3_aa: CASSTGTLNTEAFF; j_call: TRBJ1-1; clone_size: NA; v_call: TRBV5-1; d_call: NA; cdr3_length: 14
cdr3_nt: TGCGCCAGCAGTGGTGGACTGGCCCCCTACAATGAGCAGTTCTTC; cdr3_aa: CASSGGLAPYNEQFF; j_call: TRBJ2-1; clone_size: NA; v_call: TRBV10-1; d_call: NA; cdr3_length: 15
cdr3_nt: TGTGCCAGCAGCCACCTCCTAGCGGGCTATAGAAATGAGCAGTTCTTC; cdr3_aa: CASSHLLAGYRNEQFF; j_call: TRBJ2-1; clone_size: NA; v_call: TRBV14; d_call: TRBD2; cdr3_length: 16
cdr3_nt: TGTGCCAGCGGCCGGCGGACAGATACGCAGTATTTT; cdr3_aa: CASGRRTDTQYF; j_call: TRBJ2-3; clone_size: NA; v_call: TRBV6-5; d_call: NA; cdr3_length: 12
cdr3_nt: TGTGCCAGCAGCTTGGCCGGAGGGGGAGGGCATGGCTACACCTTC; cdr3_aa: CASSLAGGGGHGYTF; j_call: TRBJ1-2; clone_size: NA; v_call: TRBV5-4; d_call: NA; cdr3_length: 15
cdr3_nt: TGTGCCAGCAGCCCCGGGACATCAGTATACATTCAGTACTTC; cdr3_aa: CASSPGTSVYIQYF; j_call: TRBJ2-4; clone_size: NA; v_call: TRBV5-5; d_call: NA; cdr3_length: 14
cdr3_nt: TGTGCCAGCAGCACGTCGGGACAGACCTATGGCTACACCTTC; cdr3_aa: CASSTSGQTYGYTF; j_call: TRBJ1-2; clone_size: NA; v_call: TRBV3-1/TRBV3-2; d_call: TRBD1; cdr3_length: 14
cdr3_nt: TGTGCCAGTGATAGGGAGGGCGGATCGGAAAAACTGTTTTTT; cdr3_aa: CASDREGGSEKLFF; j_call: TRBJ1-4; clone_size: few; v_call: TRBV2; d_call: NA; cdr3_length: 14
cdr3_nt: TGTGCCAGTAGTCCACAGGGGACCCTCAACTATGGCTACACCTTC; cdr3_aa: CASSPQGTLNYGYTF; j_call: TRBJ1-2; clone_size: once; v_call: TRBV19; d_call: TRBD1; cdr3_length: 15
cdr3_nt: TGTGCCAGCAGTTCGGACAGCACTAACTATGGCTACACCTTC; cdr3_aa: CASSSDSTNYGYTF; j_call: TRBJ1-2; clone_size: NA; v_call: TRBV2; d_call: NA; cdr3_length: 14